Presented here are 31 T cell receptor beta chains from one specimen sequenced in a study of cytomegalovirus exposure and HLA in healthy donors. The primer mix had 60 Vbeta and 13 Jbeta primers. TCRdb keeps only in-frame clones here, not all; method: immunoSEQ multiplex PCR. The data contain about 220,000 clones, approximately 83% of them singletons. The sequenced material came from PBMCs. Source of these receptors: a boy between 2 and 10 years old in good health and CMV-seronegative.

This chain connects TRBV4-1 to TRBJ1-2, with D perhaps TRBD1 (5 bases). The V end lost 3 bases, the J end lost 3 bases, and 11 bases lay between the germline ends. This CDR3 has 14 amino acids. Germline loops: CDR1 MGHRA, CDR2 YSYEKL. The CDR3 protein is CASSQGGDYYGYTF. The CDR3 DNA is TGCGCCAGCAGCCAGGGGGGGGACTACTATGGCTACACCTTC.

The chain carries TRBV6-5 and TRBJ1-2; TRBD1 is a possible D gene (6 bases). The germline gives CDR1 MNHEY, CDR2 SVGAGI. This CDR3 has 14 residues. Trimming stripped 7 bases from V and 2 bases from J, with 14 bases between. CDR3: CASILVGQNYGYTF. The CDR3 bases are TGTGCCAGCATTCTTGTGGGACAAAACTATGGCTACACCTTC.

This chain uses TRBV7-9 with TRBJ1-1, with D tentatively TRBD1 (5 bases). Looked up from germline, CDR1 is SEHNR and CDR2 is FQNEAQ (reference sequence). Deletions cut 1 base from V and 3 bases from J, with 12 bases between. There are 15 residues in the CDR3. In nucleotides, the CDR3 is TGTGCCAGCAGCTTAGAAGACAGCATTTACACTGAAGCTTTCTTT. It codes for CASSLEDSIYTEAFF.

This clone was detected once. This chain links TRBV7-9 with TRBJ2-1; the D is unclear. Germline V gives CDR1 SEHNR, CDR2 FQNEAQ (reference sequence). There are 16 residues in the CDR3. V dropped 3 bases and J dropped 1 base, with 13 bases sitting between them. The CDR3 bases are TGTGCCAGCAGCTTTATATGGGCGTTTTCCTACAATGAGCAGTTCTTC. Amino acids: CASSFIWAFSYNEQFF.

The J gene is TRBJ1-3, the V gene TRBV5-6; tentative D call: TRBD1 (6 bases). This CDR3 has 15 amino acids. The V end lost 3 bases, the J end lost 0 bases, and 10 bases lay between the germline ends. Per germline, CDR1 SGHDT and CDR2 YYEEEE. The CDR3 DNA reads TGTGCCAGCAGCTCGGACAGATTCTCTGGAAACACCATATATTTT. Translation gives CASSSDRFSGNTIYF.

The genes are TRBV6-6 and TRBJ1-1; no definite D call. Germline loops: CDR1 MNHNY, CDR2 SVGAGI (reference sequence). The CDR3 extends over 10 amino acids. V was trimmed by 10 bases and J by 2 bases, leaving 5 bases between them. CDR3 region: CATYNTEAFF. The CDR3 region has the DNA TGTGCCACCTATAACACTGAAGCTTTCTTT.

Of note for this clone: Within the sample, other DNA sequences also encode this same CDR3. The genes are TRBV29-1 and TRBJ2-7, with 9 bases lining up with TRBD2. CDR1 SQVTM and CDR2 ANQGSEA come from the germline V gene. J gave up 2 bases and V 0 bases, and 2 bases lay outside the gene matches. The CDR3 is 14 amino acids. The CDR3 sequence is CSVEDRGGAYEQYF. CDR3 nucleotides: TGCAGCGTTGAAGATCGCGGGGGGGCCTACGAGCAGTACTTC.

CDR3 sequence (DNA): TGTGCCAGCAGCTTATCTCCGGGGAGCTCCTACAATGAGCAGTTCTTC. Translated: CASSLSPGSSYNEQFF. The chain couples TRBV7-8 to TRBJ2-1; possibly TRBD2 for D (5 bases). Trimming shortened V by 2 bases and J by 0 bases, and 11 bases separated the two germline ends. Germline V gives CDR1 SGHVS, CDR2 FQNEAQ. The CDR3 sequence is 16 residues long.

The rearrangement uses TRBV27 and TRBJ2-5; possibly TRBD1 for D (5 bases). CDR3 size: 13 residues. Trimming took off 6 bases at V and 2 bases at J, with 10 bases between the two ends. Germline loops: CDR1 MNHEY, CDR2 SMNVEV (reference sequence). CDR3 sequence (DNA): TGTGCCAGCAGATCAGGGTTTCAAGAGACCCAGTACTTC. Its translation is CASRSGFQETQYF.

Here the CDR3 reads CASSLINVRTGPTDTQYF. The CDR3 coding sequence is TGTGCCAGCAGCCTAATAAACGTGAGGACAGGTCCCACAGATACGCAGTATTTT. This chain connects TRBV7-9 to TRBJ2-3; 7 bases fit TRBD1. The CDR3 is made up of 18 amino acids. After removal of 5 bases from V and 2 bases from J, the junction contained 16 bases not matched to a gene. Looked up from germline, CDR1 is SEHNR and CDR2 is FQNEAQ (reference sequence).

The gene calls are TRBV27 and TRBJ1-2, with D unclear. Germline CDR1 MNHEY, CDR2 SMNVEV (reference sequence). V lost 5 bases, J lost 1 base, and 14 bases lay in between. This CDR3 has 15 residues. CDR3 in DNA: TGTGCCAGCAGTCCCCGTGGCTCGCTTAACTATGGCTACACCTTC. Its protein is CASSPRGSLNYGYTF.

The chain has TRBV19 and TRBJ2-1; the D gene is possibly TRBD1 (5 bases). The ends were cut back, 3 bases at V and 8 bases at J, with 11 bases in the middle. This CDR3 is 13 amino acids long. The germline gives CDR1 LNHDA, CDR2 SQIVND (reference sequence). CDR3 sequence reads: CASSILGADEQFF. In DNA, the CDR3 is TGTGCCAGTAGTATTCTAGGGGCAGATGAGCAGTTCTTC. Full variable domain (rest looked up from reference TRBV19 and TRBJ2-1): DGGITQSPKYLFRKEGQNVTLSCEQNLNHDAMYWYRQDPGQGLRLIYYSQIVNDFQKGDIAEGYSVSREKKESFPLTVTSAQKNPTAFYLCASSILGADEQFFGPGTRLTVL.

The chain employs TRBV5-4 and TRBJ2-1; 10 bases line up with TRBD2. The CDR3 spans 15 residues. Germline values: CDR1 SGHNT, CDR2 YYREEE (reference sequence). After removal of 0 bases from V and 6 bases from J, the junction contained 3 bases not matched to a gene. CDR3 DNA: TGTGCCAGCAGCTTGGTTAGCGGGGGGCTCAATGAGCAGTTCTTC. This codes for CASSLVSGGLNEQFF.

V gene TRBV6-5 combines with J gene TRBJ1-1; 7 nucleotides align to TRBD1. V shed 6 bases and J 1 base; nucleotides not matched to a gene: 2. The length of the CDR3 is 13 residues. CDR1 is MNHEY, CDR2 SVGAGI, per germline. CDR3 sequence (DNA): TGTGCCAGCAGAAGACAGGGGAACACTGAAGCTTTCTTT. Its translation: CASRRQGNTEAFF.

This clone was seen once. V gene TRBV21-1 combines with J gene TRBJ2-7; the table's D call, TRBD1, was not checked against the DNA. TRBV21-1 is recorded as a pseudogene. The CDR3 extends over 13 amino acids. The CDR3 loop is CASSNSTGGEQYF. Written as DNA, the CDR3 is TGTGCCAGCAGTAACTCAACAGGGGGCGAGCAGTACTTC.

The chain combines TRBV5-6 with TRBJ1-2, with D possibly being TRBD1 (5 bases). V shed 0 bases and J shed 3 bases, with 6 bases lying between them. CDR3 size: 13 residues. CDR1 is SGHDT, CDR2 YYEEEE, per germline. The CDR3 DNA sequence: TGTGCCAGCAGCTTGGGCAGGGACTATGGCTACACCTTC. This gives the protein CASSLGRDYGYTF.

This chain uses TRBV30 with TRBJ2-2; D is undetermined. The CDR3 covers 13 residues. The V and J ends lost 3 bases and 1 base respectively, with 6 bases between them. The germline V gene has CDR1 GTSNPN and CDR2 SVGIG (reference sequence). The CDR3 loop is CAWRSGNTGELFF. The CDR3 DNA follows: TGTGCCTGGAGGTCAGGGAACACCGGGGAGCTGTTTTTT. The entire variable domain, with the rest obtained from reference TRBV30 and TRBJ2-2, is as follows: SQTIHQWPATLVQPVGSPLSLECTVEGTSNPNLYWYRQAAGRGLQLLFYSVGIGQISSEVPQNLSASRPQDRQFILSSKKLLLSDSGFYLCAWRSGNTGELFFGEGSRLTVL.

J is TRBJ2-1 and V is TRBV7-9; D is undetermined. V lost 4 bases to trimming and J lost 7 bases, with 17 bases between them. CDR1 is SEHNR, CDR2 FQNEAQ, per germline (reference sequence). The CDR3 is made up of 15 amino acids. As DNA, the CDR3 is TGTGCCAGCAGCTCCACCCGACGGGTATGGAATGAGCAGTTCTTC. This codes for CASSSTRRVWNEQFF.

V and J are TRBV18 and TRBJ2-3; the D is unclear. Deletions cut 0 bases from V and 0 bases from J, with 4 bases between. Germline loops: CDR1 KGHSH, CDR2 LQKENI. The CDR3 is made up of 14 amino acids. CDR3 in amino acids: CASSPPASTDTQYF. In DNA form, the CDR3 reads TGTGCCAGCTCACCACCGGCTAGCACAGATACGCAGTATTTT.

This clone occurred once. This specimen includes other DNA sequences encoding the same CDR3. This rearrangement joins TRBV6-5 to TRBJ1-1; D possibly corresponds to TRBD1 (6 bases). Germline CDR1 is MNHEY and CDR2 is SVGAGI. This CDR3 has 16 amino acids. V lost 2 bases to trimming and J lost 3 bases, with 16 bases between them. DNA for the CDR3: TGTGCCAGCAGTTACGAGGCAGGGGCGATGTACACTGAAGCTTTCTTT. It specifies CASSYEAGAMYTEAFF.

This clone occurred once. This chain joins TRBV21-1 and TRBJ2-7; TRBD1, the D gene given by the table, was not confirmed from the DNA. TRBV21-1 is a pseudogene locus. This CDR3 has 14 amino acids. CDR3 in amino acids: CAGFRWTGSYEQYF. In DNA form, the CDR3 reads TGTGCCGGTTTCCGGTGGACAGGGTCATACGAGCAGTACTTC.

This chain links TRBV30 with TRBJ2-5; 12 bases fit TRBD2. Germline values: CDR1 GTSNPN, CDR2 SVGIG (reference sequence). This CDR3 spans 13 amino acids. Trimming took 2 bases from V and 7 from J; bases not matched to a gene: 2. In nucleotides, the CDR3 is TGTGCCTGGAGTTCGACTAGCGGGGGGACCCAGTACTTC. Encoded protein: CAWSSTSGGTQYF.

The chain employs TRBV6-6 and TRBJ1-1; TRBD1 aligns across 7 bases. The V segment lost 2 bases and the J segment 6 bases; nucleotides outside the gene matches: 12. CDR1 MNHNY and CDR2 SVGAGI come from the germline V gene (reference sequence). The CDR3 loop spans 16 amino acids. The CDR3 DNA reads TGTGCCAGCAGTTACCGGGACAGTTGGGGCGAACCTGAAGCTTTCTTT. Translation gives CASSYRDSWGEPEAFF.

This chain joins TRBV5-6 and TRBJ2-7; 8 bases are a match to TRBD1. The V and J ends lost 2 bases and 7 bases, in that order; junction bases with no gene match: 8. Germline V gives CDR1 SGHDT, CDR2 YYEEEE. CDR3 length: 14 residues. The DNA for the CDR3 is TGTGCCAGCAGCTTAGGACAGGGTTGGCGGGAGCAGTACTTC. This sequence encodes CASSLGQGWREQYF.

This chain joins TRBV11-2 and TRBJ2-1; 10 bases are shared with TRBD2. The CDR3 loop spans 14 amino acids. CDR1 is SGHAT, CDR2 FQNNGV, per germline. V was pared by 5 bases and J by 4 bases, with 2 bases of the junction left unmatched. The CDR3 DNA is TGTGCCAGCAGCCTAGCGGGGGAGTACAATGAGCAGTTCTTC. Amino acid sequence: CASSLAGEYNEQFF.

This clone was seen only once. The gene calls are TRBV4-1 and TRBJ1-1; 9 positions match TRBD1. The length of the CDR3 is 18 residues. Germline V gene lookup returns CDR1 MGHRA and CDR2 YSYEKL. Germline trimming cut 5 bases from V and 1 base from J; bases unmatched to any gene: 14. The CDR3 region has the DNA TGCGCCAGCAGCTTCCGGACAGGGGAGAGGTTCGGGAACACTGAAGCTTTCTTT. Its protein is CASSFRTGERFGNTEAFF.

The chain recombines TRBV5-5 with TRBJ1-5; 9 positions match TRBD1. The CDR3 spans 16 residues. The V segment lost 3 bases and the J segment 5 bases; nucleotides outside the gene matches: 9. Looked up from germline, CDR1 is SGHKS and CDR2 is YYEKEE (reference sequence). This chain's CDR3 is CASSSTTTGGDQPQHF. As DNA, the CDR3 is TGTGCCAGCAGCTCAACTACAACAGGGGGCGATCAGCCCCAGCATTTT.

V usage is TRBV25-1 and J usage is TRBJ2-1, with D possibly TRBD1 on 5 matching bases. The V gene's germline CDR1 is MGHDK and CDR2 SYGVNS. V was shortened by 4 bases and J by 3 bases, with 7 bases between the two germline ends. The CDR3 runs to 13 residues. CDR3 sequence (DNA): TGTGCCAGCAGTGGAACAGGCTACAATGAGCAGTTCTTC. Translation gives CASSGTGYNEQFF.

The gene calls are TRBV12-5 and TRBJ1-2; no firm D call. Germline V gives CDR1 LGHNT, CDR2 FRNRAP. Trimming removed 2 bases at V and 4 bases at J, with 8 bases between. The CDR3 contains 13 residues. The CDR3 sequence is CASGLSGSYGYTF. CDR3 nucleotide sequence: TGTGCTAGTGGTTTGTCCGGGTCCTATGGCTACACCTTC.

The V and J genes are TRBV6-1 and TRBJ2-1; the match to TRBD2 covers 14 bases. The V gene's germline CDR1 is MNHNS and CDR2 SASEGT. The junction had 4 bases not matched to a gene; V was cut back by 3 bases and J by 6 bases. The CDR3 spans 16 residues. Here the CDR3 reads CASSDAGLAGGNEQFF. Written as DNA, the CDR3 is TGTGCCAGCAGTGACGCCGGACTAGCGGGAGGCAATGAGCAGTTCTTC.

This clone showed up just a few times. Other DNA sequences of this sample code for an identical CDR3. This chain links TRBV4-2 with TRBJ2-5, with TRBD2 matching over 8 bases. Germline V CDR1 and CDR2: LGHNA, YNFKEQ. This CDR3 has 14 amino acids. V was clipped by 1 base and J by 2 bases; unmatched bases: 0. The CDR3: CASSQAGGQETQYF. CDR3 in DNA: TGTGCCAGCAGCCAAGCGGGGGGGCAAGAGACCCAGTACTTC.